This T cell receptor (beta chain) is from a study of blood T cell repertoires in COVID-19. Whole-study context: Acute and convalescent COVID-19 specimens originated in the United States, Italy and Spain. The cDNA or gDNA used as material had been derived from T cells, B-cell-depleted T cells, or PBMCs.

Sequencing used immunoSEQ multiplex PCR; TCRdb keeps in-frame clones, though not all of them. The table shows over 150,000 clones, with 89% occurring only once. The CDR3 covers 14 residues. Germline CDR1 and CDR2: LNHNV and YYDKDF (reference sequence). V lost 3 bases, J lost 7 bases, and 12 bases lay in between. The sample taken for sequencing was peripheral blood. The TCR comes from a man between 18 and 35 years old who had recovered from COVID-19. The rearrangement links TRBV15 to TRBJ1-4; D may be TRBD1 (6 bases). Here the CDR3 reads CATSSPRDIEKLFF. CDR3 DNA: TGTGCCACCAGCAGCCCCAGGGACATTGAAAAACTGTTTTTT.